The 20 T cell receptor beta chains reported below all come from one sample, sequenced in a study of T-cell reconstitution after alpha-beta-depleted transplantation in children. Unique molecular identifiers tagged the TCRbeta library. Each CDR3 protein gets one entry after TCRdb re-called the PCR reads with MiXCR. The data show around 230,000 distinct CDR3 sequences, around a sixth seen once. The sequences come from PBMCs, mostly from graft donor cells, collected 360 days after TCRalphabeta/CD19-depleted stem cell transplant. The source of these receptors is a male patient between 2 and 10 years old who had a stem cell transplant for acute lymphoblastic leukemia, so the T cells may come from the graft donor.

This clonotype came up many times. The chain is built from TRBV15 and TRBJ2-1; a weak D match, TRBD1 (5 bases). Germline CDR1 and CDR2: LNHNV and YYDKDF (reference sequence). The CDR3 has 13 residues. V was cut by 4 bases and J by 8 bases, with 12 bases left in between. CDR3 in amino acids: CATSIQGWDEQFF. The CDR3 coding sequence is TGTGCCACCAGCATTCAGGGATGGGATGAGCAGTTCTTC.

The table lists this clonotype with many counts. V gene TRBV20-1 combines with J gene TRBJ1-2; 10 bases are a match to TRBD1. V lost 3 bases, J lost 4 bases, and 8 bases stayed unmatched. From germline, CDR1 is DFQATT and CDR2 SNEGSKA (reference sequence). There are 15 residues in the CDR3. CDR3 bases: TGCAGTGCTAGGGCCCGGGACAGGGGATCCTATGGCTACACCTTC. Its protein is CSARARDRGSYGYTF.

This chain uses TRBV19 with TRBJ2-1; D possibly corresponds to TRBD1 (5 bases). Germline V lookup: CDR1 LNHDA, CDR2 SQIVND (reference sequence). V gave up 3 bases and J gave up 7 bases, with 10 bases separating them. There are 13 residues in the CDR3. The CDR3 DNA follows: TGTGCCAGTAGTATTAACAGGATGAATGAGCAGTTCTTC. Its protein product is CASSINRMNEQFF.

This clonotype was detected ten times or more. This CDR3 reads CASSLIVVYEQYF. CDR3 nucleotides: TGTGCCAGCAGTTTAATAGTGGTTTACGAGCAGTACTTC. The chain employs TRBV12-3 or TRBV12-4 and TRBJ2-7, with D hard to call. V was cut by 2 bases and J by 4 bases, with 9 bases left in between. The CDR3 consists of 13 residues.

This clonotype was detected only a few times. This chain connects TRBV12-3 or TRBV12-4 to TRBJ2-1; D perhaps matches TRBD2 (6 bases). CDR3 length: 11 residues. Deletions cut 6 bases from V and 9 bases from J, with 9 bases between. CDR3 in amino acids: CASSPGVEQFF. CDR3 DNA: TGTGCCAGCAGCCCGGGAGTTGAGCAGTTCTTC.

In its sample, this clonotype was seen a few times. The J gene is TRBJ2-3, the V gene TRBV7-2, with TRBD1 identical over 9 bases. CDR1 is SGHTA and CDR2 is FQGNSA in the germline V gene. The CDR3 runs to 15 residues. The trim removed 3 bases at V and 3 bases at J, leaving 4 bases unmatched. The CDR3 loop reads CASSLQDRGTDTQYF. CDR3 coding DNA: TGTGCCAGCAGCTTGCAGGACAGGGGTACAGATACGCAGTATTTT.

CDR3 sequence: CASSPGPLSGELFF. The CDR3 coding sequence is TGCGCCAGCTCCCCAGGGCCCCTTTCCGGGGAGCTGTTTTTT. The V call is TRBV4-3, the J call TRBJ2-2; tentative D call: TRBD1 (5 bases). Germline loops: CDR1 LGHNA, CDR2 YSLEER. The CDR3 totals 14 residues. Trimming took off 8 bases at V and 6 bases at J, with 16 bases between the two ends.

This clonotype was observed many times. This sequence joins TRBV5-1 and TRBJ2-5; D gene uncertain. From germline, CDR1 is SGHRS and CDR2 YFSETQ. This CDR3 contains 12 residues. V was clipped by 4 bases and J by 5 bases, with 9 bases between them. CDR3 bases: TGCGCCAGCAGCGACAATAGGGAGACCCAGTACTTC. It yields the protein CASSDNRETQYF.

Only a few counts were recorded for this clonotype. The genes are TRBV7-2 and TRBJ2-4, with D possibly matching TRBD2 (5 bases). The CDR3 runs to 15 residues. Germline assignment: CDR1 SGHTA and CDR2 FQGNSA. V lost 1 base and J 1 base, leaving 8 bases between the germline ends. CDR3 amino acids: CASSLGGPAKNIQYF. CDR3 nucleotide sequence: TGTGCCAGCAGCTTAGGAGGGCCCGCCAAAAACATTCAGTACTTC. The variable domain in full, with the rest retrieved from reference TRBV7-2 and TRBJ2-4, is GAGVSQSPSNKVTEKGKDVELRCDPISGHTALYWYRQSLGQGLEFLIYFQGNSAPDKSGLPSDRFSAERTGGSVSTLTIQRTQQEDSAVYLCASSLGGPAKNIQYFGAGTRLSVL.

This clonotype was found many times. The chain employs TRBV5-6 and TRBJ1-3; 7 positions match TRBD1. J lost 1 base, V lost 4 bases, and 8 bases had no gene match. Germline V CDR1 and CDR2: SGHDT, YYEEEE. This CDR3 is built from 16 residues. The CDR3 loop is CASSRGQDVSGNTIYF. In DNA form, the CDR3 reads TGTGCCAGCAGCAGAGGACAGGACGTGTCTGGAAACACCATATATTTT.

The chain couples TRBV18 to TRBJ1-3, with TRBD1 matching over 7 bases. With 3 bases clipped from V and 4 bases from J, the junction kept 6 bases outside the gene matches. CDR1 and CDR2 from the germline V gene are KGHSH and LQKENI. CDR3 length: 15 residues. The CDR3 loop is CASSPLTGTGNTIYF. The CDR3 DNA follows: TGTGCCAGCTCACCTTTGACAGGGACCGGAAACACCATATATTTT.

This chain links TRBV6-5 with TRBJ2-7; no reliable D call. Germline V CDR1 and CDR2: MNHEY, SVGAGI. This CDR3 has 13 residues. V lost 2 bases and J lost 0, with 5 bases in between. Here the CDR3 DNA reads TGTGCCAGCAGTTACAGGAGCTCCTACGAGCAGTACTTC. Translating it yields CASSYRSSYEQYF.

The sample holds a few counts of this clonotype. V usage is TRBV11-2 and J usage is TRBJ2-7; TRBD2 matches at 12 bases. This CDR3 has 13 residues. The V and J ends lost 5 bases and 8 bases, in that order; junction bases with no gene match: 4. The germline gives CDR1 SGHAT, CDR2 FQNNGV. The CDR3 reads CASSGGLAGKQYF. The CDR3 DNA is TGTGCCAGCAGCGGAGGACTAGCGGGAAAGCAGTACTTC.

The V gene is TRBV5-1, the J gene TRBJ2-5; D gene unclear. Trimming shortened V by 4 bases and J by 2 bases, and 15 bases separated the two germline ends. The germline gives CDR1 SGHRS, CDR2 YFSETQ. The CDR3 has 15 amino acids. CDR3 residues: CASSPSGPSQETQYF. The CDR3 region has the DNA TGCGCCAGCAGCCCATCGGGCCCATCACAAGAGACCCAGTACTTC.

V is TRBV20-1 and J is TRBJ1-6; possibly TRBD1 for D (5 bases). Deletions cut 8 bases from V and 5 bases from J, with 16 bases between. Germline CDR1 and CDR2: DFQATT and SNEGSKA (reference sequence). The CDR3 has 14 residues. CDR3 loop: CSSGLVRDNSPLHF. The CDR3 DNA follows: TGCAGTTCGGGGCTAGTTCGGGATAATTCACCCCTCCACTTT.

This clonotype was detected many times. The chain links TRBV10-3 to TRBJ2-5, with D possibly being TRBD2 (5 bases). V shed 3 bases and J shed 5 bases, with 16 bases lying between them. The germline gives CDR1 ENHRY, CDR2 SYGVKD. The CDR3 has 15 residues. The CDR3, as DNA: TGTGCCATCAGTGACGGACTGGGGAGTATGGAGACCCAGTACTTC. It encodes CAISDGLGSMETQYF.

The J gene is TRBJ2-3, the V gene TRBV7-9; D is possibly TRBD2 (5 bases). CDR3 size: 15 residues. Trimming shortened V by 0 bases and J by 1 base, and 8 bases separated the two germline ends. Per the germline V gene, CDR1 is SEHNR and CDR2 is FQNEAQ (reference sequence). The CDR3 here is CASSLAWTGTDTQYF. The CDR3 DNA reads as TGTGCCAGCAGCTTAGCGTGGACTGGCACAGATACGCAGTATTTT.

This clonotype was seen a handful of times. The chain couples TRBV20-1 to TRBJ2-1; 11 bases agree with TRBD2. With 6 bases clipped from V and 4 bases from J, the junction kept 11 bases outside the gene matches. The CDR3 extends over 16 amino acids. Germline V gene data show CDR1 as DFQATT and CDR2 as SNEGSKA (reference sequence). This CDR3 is CSARSSGGLGYNEQFF. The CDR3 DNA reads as TGCAGTGCCAGGTCTAGCGGGGGGCTAGGGTACAATGAGCAGTTCTTC.

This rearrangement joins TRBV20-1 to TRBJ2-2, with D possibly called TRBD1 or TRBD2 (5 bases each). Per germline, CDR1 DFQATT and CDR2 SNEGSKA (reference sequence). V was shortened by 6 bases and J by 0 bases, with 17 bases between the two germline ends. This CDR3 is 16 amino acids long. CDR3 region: CSAWDADTANTGELFF. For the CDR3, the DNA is TGCAGTGCCTGGGACGCGGACACAGCGAACACCGGGGAGCTGTTTTTT.

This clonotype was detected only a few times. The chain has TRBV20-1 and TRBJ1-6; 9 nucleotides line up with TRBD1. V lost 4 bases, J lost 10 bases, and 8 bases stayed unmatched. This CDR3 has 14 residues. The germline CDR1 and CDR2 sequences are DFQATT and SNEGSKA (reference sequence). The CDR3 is CSATTSGTGSPLHF. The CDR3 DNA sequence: TGCAGTGCTACAACATCCGGGACAGGGTCACCCCTCCACTTT.